A single sample is the source of the 21 T cell receptor beta chains below, sequenced in a study of T cell repertoires in cytomegalovirus infection. TCRdb re-derived calls from the reads in MiXCR, one entry per CDR3 protein. The sample includes some 700,000 distinct CDR3 sequences, roughly a third of them seen just once. What these receptors recognize is not known. The sequencing used cultured PBMCs, collected from culture after CMV antigen stimulation. These receptors were collected from a human donor in good health (CMV status not recorded). Some clones in this sample may be carry-over from other donors' samples.

This clonotype turned up a few times. The gene calls are TRBV19 and TRBJ1-1; D is possibly TRBD1 (5 bases). The CDR3 spans 14 residues. V was pared by 5 bases and J by 3 bases, with 13 bases between. Per germline, CDR1 LNHDA and CDR2 SQIVND (reference sequence). CDR3 loop: CASSPVGVDTEAFF. The CDR3 bases are TGTGCCAGTAGTCCAGTAGGGGTTGACACTGAAGCTTTCTTT.

There are a few counts of this clonotype. V and J are TRBV18 and TRBJ2-1; 8 bases are a match to TRBD1. This CDR3 is 18 amino acids long. Germline values: CDR1 KGHSH, CDR2 LQKENI. Trimming at V came to 5 bases and at J to 4 bases, leaving 16 bases not matched to a gene. The CDR3 coding sequence is TGTGCCAGCTCAACGACAGGGGCCGGGGTAGGTCGATACAATGAGCAGTTCTTC. This encodes CASSTTGAGVGRYNEQFF.

This clonotype was found once. The rearrangement links TRBV10-3 to TRBJ2-2, with 7 positions matching TRBD1. Germline CDR1 reads ENHRY; CDR2 reads SYGVKD. V was clipped by 6 bases and J by 2 bases; unmatched bases: 3. This CDR3 has 14 residues. CDR3 region: CAIRGDSNTGELFF. CDR3 in DNA: TGTGCCATCAGAGGGGACAGTAACACCGGGGAGCTGTTTTTT.

The V and J genes are TRBV7-4 and TRBJ1-2; no clear D. The CDR3 totals 14 residues. Germline V gives CDR1 SGHVT, CDR2 SQSDAQ. Trimming left V 5 bases short and J 6 bases short, with 16 bases between. CDR3 residues: CASSLEKRSHGYTF. For the CDR3, the DNA is TGTGCCAGCAGCCTAGAGAAAAGAAGCCATGGCTACACCTTC.

CDR3 in amino acids: CASSYETGVRTEAFF. In DNA form, the CDR3 reads TGTGCCAGCAGTTACGAGACAGGGGTAAGGACTGAAGCTTTCTTT. The rearrangement joins TRBV6-5 to TRBJ1-1; 8 bases are a match to TRBD1. The CDR3 extends over 15 amino acids. V shed 2 bases and J 5 bases; nucleotides not matched to a gene: 7. Per germline, CDR1 MNHEY and CDR2 SVGAGI.

The chain carries TRBV7-9 and TRBJ2-7; TRBD2 agrees at 8 bases. The V gene's germline CDR1 is SEHNR and CDR2 FQNEAQ (reference sequence). The CDR3 is made up of 14 amino acids. V lost 3 bases and J lost 3; bases outside the gene matches: 4. CDR3 sequence (DNA): TGTGCCAGCAGCTTGACTAGCGTAAACTACGAGCAGTACTTC. This sequence encodes CASSLTSVNYEQYF.

This clonotype occurred many times. The J gene is TRBJ2-3, the V gene TRBV7-2, with D possibly TRBD2 on 7 matching bases. With 4 bases removed from V and 4 bases from J, the gap between germline ends came to 9 bases. Per germline, CDR1 SGHTA and CDR2 FQGNSA. The CDR3 is made up of 13 amino acids. The CDR3, as DNA: TGTGCCAGCAGCTGGGAGGGGGCAGATACGCAGTATTTT. The encoded protein is CASSWEGADTQYF.

This clonotype came up a few times. This chain links TRBV10-3 with TRBJ2-1; possibly TRBD1 for D (6 bases). The CDR3 length is 15 residues. Per the germline V gene, CDR1 is ENHRY and CDR2 is SYGVKD. With 2 bases removed from V and 0 bases from J, the gap between germline ends came to 8 bases. CDR3 loop: CAISEPDSSYNEQFF. The CDR3, as DNA: TGTGCCATCAGTGAGCCGGACAGCTCCTACAATGAGCAGTTCTTC.

The chain joins TRBV12-3 or TRBV12-4 to TRBJ2-1; D is uncertain. V was cut by 1 base and J by 8 bases, with 9 bases left in between. CDR3 length equals 13 residues. CDR3 coding DNA: TGTGCCAGCAGTTTAGGTAGCTGGGATGAGCAGTTCTTC. It encodes CASSLGSWDEQFF.

V usage is TRBV29-1 and J usage is TRBJ2-5, with 9 bases identical to TRBD1. Germline V gene sequence: CDR1 SQVTM, CDR2 ANQGSEA. The CDR3 totals 15 residues. The J segment lost 4 bases and the V segment lost 4 bases, leaving 10 bases of the junction unmatched. The CDR3, as DNA: TGCAGCGTTGTCCCCACCGGGACAGGGCTAGAGACCCAGTACTTC. Translating it yields CSVVPTGTGLETQYF.

The rearrangement links TRBV19 to TRBJ2-5, with no clear D. V lost 4 bases, J lost 5 bases, and 11 bases lay in between. The CDR3 is 13 amino acids. CDR1 is LNHDA, CDR2 SQIVND, per germline (reference sequence). The chain's CDR3 is CASSTLAGETQYF. The CDR3 DNA is TGTGCCAGTAGTACACTCGCCGGGGAGACCCAGTACTTC.

The rearrangement uses TRBV24-1 and TRBJ1-1; D remains unclear. The germline V gene encodes CDR1 KGHDR and CDR2 SFDVKD. This CDR3 has 11 residues. V was cut by 9 bases and J by 4 bases, with 8 bases left in between. This chain's CDR3 is CATRAGTEAFF. The CDR3, as DNA: TGTGCCACCCGGGCGGGCACTGAAGCTTTCTTT.

This clonotype showed up just a few times. The chain is built from TRBV19 and TRBJ1-1; D remains ambiguous. Germline CDR1 and CDR2: LNHDA and SQIVND (reference sequence). This CDR3 spans 13 amino acids. Between the trimmed V and J ends, which lost 4 bases and 2 bases, there was a span of 8 bases. This CDR3 is CASSRRLNTEAFF. The CDR3, as DNA: TGTGCCAGTAGTAGGAGACTAAACACTGAAGCTTTCTTT.

Many counts were recorded for this clonotype. The rearrangement links TRBV7-2 to TRBJ2-3; 14 bases agree with TRBD2. Germline-derived CDR1 and CDR2 are SGHTA and FQGNSA. After removal of 6 bases from V and 8 bases from J, the junction contained 10 bases not matched to a gene. The CDR3 is 16 residues long. The CDR3 is CASSRRLAGGGGTQYF. The CDR3 region has the DNA TGTGCCAGCAGTCGACGACTAGCGGGAGGGGGAGGTACGCAGTATTTT.

This clonotype was seen only once. The chain combines TRBV6-6 with TRBJ1-3; D uncertain. There are 16 residues in the CDR3. Germline loops: CDR1 MNHNY, CDR2 SVGAGI (reference sequence). The V end lost 4 bases, the J end lost 2 bases, and 15 bases lay between the germline ends. The CDR3 DNA is TGTGCCAGCAGTTCAAATGCCACCGCGGCTGGAAACACCATATATTTT. The encoded protein is CASSSNATAAGNTIYF.

This clonotype was seen a handful of times. For the CDR3, the DNA is TGTGCCAGCAGTTTTAACGGGAGAGTTCAAGAGACCCAGTACTTC. This gives the protein CASSFNGRVQETQYF. V usage is TRBV12-3 or TRBV12-4 and J usage is TRBJ2-5; a weak D match, TRBD2 (6 bases). The CDR3 consists of 15 residues. The V and J ends lost 3 bases and 2 bases respectively, with 13 bases between them.

This chain joins TRBV6-2 or TRBV6-3 and TRBJ2-1, with D maybe TRBD2 (5 bases). The germline V gene encodes CDR1 MNHEY and CDR2 SVGEGT. CDR3 length: 15 residues. The germline V and J ends were trimmed by 0 bases and 8 bases, with 14 bases remaining between them. The CDR3 coding sequence is TGTGCCAGCAGTTACTCGACGGGATATGATGATGAGCAGTTCTTC. Its protein is CASSYSTGYDDEQFF.

The chain joins TRBV7-4 to TRBJ1-1; D call uncertain. The germline CDR1 and CDR2 sequences are SGHVT and SQSDAQ. The CDR3 is 14 residues long. V lost 6 bases and J lost 1, with 12 bases in between. In DNA form, the CDR3 reads TGTGCCAGCAGGCAACGACCGGGGAACACTGAAGCTTTCTTT. Translated: CASRQRPGNTEAFF.

This clonotype was seen a handful of times. J is TRBJ2-7 and V is TRBV7-2; D possibly corresponds to TRBD2 (5 bases). Germline-derived CDR1 and CDR2 are SGHTA and FQGNSA. Trimming left V 6 bases short and J 0 bases short, with 15 bases between. This CDR3 contains 15 residues. CDR3 coding DNA: TGTGCCAGCAGTCCCGGAAGCGGTAGCTCCTACGAGCAGTACTTC. Its protein product is CASSPGSGSSYEQYF.

CDR3 residues: CASSFWDRGREQFF. DNA for the CDR3: TGTGCCAGCAGCTTCTGGGACAGGGGCCGCGAGCAGTTCTTC. The V call is TRBV5-4, the J call TRBJ2-1, with 10 bases that match TRBD1. Trimming cost V 2 bases and J 10 bases; bases outside gene matches: 6. The germline V gene has CDR1 SGHNT and CDR2 YYREEE (reference sequence). There are 14 residues in the CDR3.

This clonotype was observed a handful of times. The rearrangement links TRBV12-5 to TRBJ2-7; D ambiguous. Germline V CDR1 and CDR2: LGHNT, FRNRAP. CDR3 size: 12 residues. The V gene lost 6 bases and the J gene lost 2 bases, with 8 bases spanning the gap. The CDR3: CASGASPYEQYF. In DNA, the CDR3 is TGTGCTAGTGGGGCGTCACCCTACGAGCAGTACTTC.